The T cell receptor beta chain under discussion was sequenced for a study of cytomegalovirus exposure and HLA in healthy donors (dated by TCRdb to about 2017). Describing the broader study: According to a later analysis, the 120 or so validation repertoires were produced on the same platform as the 666 repertoires of the first cohort. The study aimed to test whether cataloging public T cell receptors could reveal signatures of past pathogen exposure. Besides the first cohort of roughly 640 subjects, a separate validation cohort made up of 120 or so different subjects was used. The study combined high-throughput TCR immunosequencing, statistical association of individual TCRs with disease status, and machine learning to predict cytomegalovirus infection status.

Remarks on this clone: What antigen it recognizes has not been identified. Nothing much larger sits one base from this clone, and base qualities are not available.

The CDR3 covers 16 residues, taking in both the cysteine and the phenylalanine. Of the read, only the CDR3 DNA is kept; its 48 bases are in frame from base 1. V has 1 base trimmed and J has 2 bases trimmed; junction bases matching no gene number 6. For CDR1 and CDR2, the germline V gene lists SGHAT and FQNNGV. The donors belonged to the validation cohort of about 120 subjects, which was separate from the 666-subject first cohort. Beyond this particular receptor, the publication reports: A later analysis had no HLA typing for the validation cohort, so co-occurrence there was scored across all 110 or so repertoires. The authors suggested that the approach could potentially be extended to other disease states and immunological phenotypes. In both the original and validation cohorts, the classifier was reported to diagnose cytomegalovirus status with high specificity and sensitivity. A total of roughly 160 TCR beta chains were listed by the study as associated with cytomegalovirus. Of the cluster scores, roughly 95% were above 0 in a later analysis, which found that TCRs clustered in the first cohort also tended to co-occur in the roughly 130 validation repertoires. A few of the identified cytomegalovirus-associated TCR beta chains were confirmed in vitro to be specific for cytomegalovirus antigens. While some public TCRs were present in many individuals, most TCR sequences turned up only very rarely across donors.

Library method: the immunoSEQ multiplex PCR assay. In the authors' own workflow: To diagnose cytomegalovirus status from the catalog of TCR beta chain sequences, a statistical classification framework was built. Held by TCRdb, this immuneACCESS table contains in-frame sequences only and omits some clones. Under half of the omission traces to an unresolved V gene where checked; the cause of the rest is unknown. The V and J calls and clone size are taken from that table; D and trimming were inferred from the DNA. This sample holds roughly 65,000 clones; nearly 95% were observed only once. Approximately 5% of the sample comes from the top ten.

This TCR came from a man aged 18 to 30 in good health and CMV-seropositive. The receptor chain draws on TRBV11-2 and TRBJ2-3, with 7 bases aligning to TRBD2. Sequencing was done on a sample of PBMCs. The CDR3 region: CASSLAGGRPTDTQYF. The DNA sequence is TGTGCCAGCAGCTTAGCGGGCGGGAGACCCACAGATACGCAGTATTTT. Where the CDR3 stops, the reference TRBV11-2 and TRBJ2-3 genes take over; the full variable domain is EAGVAQSPRYKIIEKRQSVAFWCNPISGHATLYWYQQILGQGPKLLIQFQNNGVVDDSQLPKDRFSAERLKGVDSTLKIQPAKLEDSAVYLCASSLAGGRPTDTQYFGPGTRLTVL.